The clone carrying this T cell receptor (beta chain) was recorded only once. Its antigen is currently unknown. The sample belongs to a study of T cell clonotyping in hematopoietic cell transplantation. Profiled with immunoSEQ multiplex PCR; TCRdb holds only in-frame clones, not every one. The top ten hold about 10% of the sample, which has some 30,000 clones, 90% to 95% seen once. Germline V gene data show CDR1 as SGHRS and CDR2 as YFSETQ. The CDR3 covers 15 residues. Trimming took 0 bases from V and 2 from J, leaving 10 bases between them. Findings of the study overall: Pathologically expanded recipient clonotypes increased progressively from day 30 to day 180 as diversity fell. Higher Inverse Simpson Index values in graft donor and pretransplant recipient predicted broader posttransplant TCR diversity. No sorting was done, leaving CD4 and CD8 contributions mixed. Few recipient clonotypes overlapped donors; over 95% were de novo at given depth.

Sequenced here: PBMCs, sampled 100 days after allogeneic stem cell transplant. V gene TRBV5-1 combines with J gene TRBJ2-3; no clear D. The sequence was obtained from a female patient between 50 and 59 years old who had an allogeneic stem cell transplant from a related donor, so the T cells may come from the graft donor. Some clones in this sample may be carry-over from other donors' samples. CDR3 region: CASSLDGRITDTQYF. The CDR3 DNA sequence: TGCGCCAGCAGCTTGGATGGCAGGATCACAGATACGCAGTATTTT. The full variable domain, completed using reference TRBV5-1 and TRBJ2-3, is KAGVTQTPRYLIKTRGQQVTLSCSPISGHRSVSWYQQTPGQGLQFLFEYFSETQRNKGNFPGRFSGRQFSNSRSEMNVSTLELGDSALYLCASSLDGRITDTQYFGPGTRLTVL.